The 20 T cell receptor beta chains listed next were all sequenced from one sample in a study of shared clonotypes between healthy human individuals. The protocol was immunoSEQ multiplex PCR, while the TCRdb copy is restricted to in-frame clones and leaves out a portion. The sample shows roughly 1,500,000 clones, nearly 99% of them seen only once. Sequencing input: naive CD4+ T cells sorted from blood. Described subset: CD45RA+ positively selected. These TCRs come from a man aged 30 to 45 in good health.

This sequence joins TRBV5-6 and TRBJ1-2, with 7 nucleotides matching TRBD1. The V segment lost 4 bases and the J segment 8 bases; nucleotides outside the gene matches: 5. Germline assignment: CDR1 SGHDT and CDR2 YYEEEE. The CDR3 runs to 12 residues. In nucleotides, the CDR3 is TGTGCCAGCAGCATCCAGGGGGGAGGCTACACCTTC. This codes for CASSIQGGGYTF.

The rearrangement uses TRBV29-1 and TRBJ2-1, with unresolved D. Per the germline V gene, CDR1 is SQVTM and CDR2 is ANQGSEA. The CDR3 runs to 12 residues. Trimming took off 5 bases at V and 9 bases at J, with 14 bases between the two ends. The CDR3 DNA follows: TGCAGCGTTTACGCGGATTTAGCTGAGCAGTTCTTC. It encodes CSVYADLAEQFF.

This clone was counted between two and nine times. This chain connects TRBV27 to TRBJ2-7; D is unresolved. Trimming removed 0 bases from V and 3 bases from J, with 6 bases in between. CDR1 MNHEY and CDR2 SMNVEV come from the germline V gene (reference sequence). The CDR3 contains 13 residues. The CDR3 sequence: CASSLSAFYEQYF. In DNA, the CDR3 is TGTGCCAGCAGTTTATCCGCTTTCTACGAGCAGTACTTC.

This clone is a singleton in its sample. The chain links TRBV7-9 to TRBJ1-2; 7 bases align to TRBD1. This CDR3 comprises 16 residues. The J segment lost 2 bases and the V segment lost 5 bases, leaving 11 bases of the junction unmatched. The germline CDR1 and CDR2 sequences are SEHNR and FQNEAQ (reference sequence). The DNA for the CDR3 is TGTGCCAGCAGCCAACGAGAGACAGGGAGCAACTATGGCTACACCTTC. Translation gives CASSQRETGSNYGYTF.

This chain uses TRBV9 with TRBJ2-2; 11 bases map to TRBD2. V shed 0 bases, J shed 4 bases, and the junction held 5 bases outside the gene matches. Looked up from germline, CDR1 is SGDLS and CDR2 is YYNGEE. The CDR3 sequence is 17 residues long. The CDR3 DNA sequence: TGTGCCAGCAGCGTAGCTAGCGGGAGGCGGATCACCGGGGAGCTGTTTTTT. It specifies CASSVASGRRITGELFF.

The genes are TRBV10-3 and TRBJ2-1; 8 nucleotides match TRBD2. This CDR3 spans 18 amino acids. Germline V gene lookup returns CDR1 ENHRY and CDR2 SYGVKD. Losses at the gene ends were 5 bases for V and 7 bases for J; bases not matched to a gene: 19. CDR3 loop: CAISLRESSGSSYNEQFF. The CDR3 DNA sequence: TGTGCCATCAGTTTACGAGAATCCAGCGGGAGTTCGTATAATGAGCAGTTCTTC.

The J gene is TRBJ2-7, the V gene TRBV19; D may be TRBD1 (6 bases). The CDR3 runs 13 residues. The V gene's germline CDR1 is LNHDA and CDR2 SQIVND (reference sequence). V lost 1 base, J lost 5 bases, and 9 bases lay in between. CDR3 bases: TGTGCCAGTAGTATAGTGGCAGGGGACGAGCAGTACTTC. Protein product: CASSIVAGDEQYF. The full variable domain, its missing parts supplied by reference TRBV19 and TRBJ2-7, is DGGITQSPKYLFRKEGQNVTLSCEQNLNHDAMYWYRQDPGQGLRLIYYSQIVNDFQKGDIAEGYSVSREKKESFPLTVTSAQKNPTAFYLCASSIVAGDEQYFGPGTRLTVT.

This chain links TRBV6-1 with TRBJ2-7, with 10 bases matching TRBD2. Trimming cost V 6 bases and J 3 bases; bases outside gene matches: 8. Germline V lookup: CDR1 MNHNS, CDR2 SASEGT. The CDR3 covers 15 residues. CDR3 in DNA: TGTGCCAGCAGGGGACTAGCGCCGGGTAGCTACGAGCAGTACTTC. Residues: CASRGLAPGSYEQYF.

As regards this clone: The junction shows a germline mismatch at one end, possibly a read error. The same CDR3 is also encoded by other DNA sequences in this sample. V and J are TRBV2 and TRBJ1-5, with 8 positions matching TRBD1. This CDR3 region has 13 residues. The germline V gene encodes CDR1 SNHLY and CDR2 FYNNEI. The CDR3 loop reads CASSDRGNQPQHF. The CDR3 DNA sequence: TGTGCCAGCAGCGACAGGGGCAACCAGCCCCAGCATTTT.

The rearrangement joins TRBV7-9 to TRBJ2-2; D call uncertain. CDR1 is SEHNR and CDR2 is FQNEAQ in the germline V gene (reference sequence). This CDR3 has 13 amino acids. V lost 3 bases and J 6 bases, leaving 8 bases between the germline ends. Here the CDR3 reads CASSFIGPGELFF. The CDR3, as DNA: TGTGCCAGCAGCTTTATCGGGCCCGGGGAGCTGTTTTTT.

The chain joins TRBV15 to TRBJ2-1; TRBD2 matches 7 bases. The V gene's germline CDR1 is LNHNV and CDR2 YYDKDF (reference sequence). The CDR3 is 16 residues long. V shed 1 base and J 9 bases; nucleotides not matched to a gene: 12. CDR3 amino acids: CATSRAAGVALGEQFF. DNA of the CDR3: TGTGCCACCAGCAGAGCGGCGGGAGTAGCCTTGGGTGAGCAGTTCTTC.

The chain links TRBV6-4 to TRBJ2-1; TRBD1 matches 10 bases. Germline-derived CDR1 and CDR2 are MRHNA and SNTAGT. V gave up 8 bases and J gave up 3 bases; unmatched junction bases: 4. The CDR3 is 14 amino acids. The CDR3 spells CASGQGGVYNEQFF. As DNA, the CDR3 is TGTGCCAGCGGACAGGGGGGGGTCTACAATGAGCAGTTCTTC.

The J gene is TRBJ2-7, the V gene TRBV5-8; D assignment may be TRBD1 or TRBD2 (5 bases each). V lost 2 bases to trimming and J lost 4 bases, with 13 bases between them. CDR1 and CDR2 (germline): SGHTS, YDEGEE. This CDR3 contains 14 residues. CDR3 loop: CASSLPGRPYEQYF. The CDR3 DNA reads as TGTGCCAGCAGCTTACCGGGACGGCCATACGAGCAGTACTTC. The full variable domain, in which reference TRBV5-8 and TRBJ2-7 provide the parts outside the CDR3, is EAGVTQSPTHLIKTRGQQATLRCSPISGHTSVYWYQQALGLGLQFLLWYDEGEERNRGNFPPRFSGRQFPNYSSELNVNALELEDSALYLCASSLPGRPYEQYFGPGTRLTVT.

The table lists this clone with a count of one. The chain joins TRBV2 to TRBJ1-1, with 8 bases matching TRBD1. V lost 7 bases to trimming and J lost 2 bases; unmatched junction nucleotides: 3. The CDR3 runs to 13 residues. Germline CDR1 is SNHLY and CDR2 is FYNNEI. CDR3 sequence (DNA): TGTGCCAGCAATGACAGGGGAAACACTGAAGCTTTCTTT. Protein product: CASNDRGNTEAFF.

The CDR3 sequence: CASSFDKDRATYEQYF. The CDR3 region has the DNA TGTGCCAGCAGCTTCGATAAGGACAGGGCCACCTACGAGCAGTACTTC. The V call is TRBV5-4, the J call TRBJ2-7; 8 bases are a match to TRBD1. The CDR3 contains 16 residues. Germline CDR1 reads SGHNT; CDR2 reads YYREEE (reference sequence). J gave up 2 bases and V 2 bases, and 9 bases lay outside the gene matches.

The rearrangement uses TRBV9 and TRBJ2-6, with D unclear. The germline CDR1 and CDR2 sequences are SGDLS and YYNGEE. V was cut by 2 bases and J by 4 bases, with 19 bases left in between. The CDR3 covers 18 residues. The CDR3 spells CASSVRPGPEAGANVLTF. The CDR3 region has the DNA TGTGCCAGCAGCGTGAGGCCGGGCCCCGAAGCCGGGGCCAACGTCCTGACTTTC. The complete variable domain, with remaining parts taken from reference TRBV9 and TRBJ2-6, reads DSGVTQTPKHLITATGQRVTLRCSPRSGDLSVYWYQQSLDQGLQFLIQYYNGEERAKGNILERFSAQQFPDLHSELNLSSLELGDSALYFCASSVRPGPEAGANVLTFGAGSRLTVL.

This chain connects TRBV9 to TRBJ2-3, with D maybe TRBD2 (5 bases). Trimming stripped 3 bases from V and 0 bases from J, with 11 bases between. The CDR3 extends over 15 amino acids. Germline CDR1 SGDLS, CDR2 YYNGEE. CDR3 nucleotide sequence: TGTGCCAGCAGCGGGACGACTACAAGCACAGATACGCAGTATTTT. Translated, it gives CASSGTTTSTDTQYF.

The chain combines TRBV15 with TRBJ1-5, with a possible D match to TRBD1 (5 bases). Germline CDR1 and CDR2: LNHNV and YYDKDF (reference sequence). The length of the CDR3 is 16 residues. Trimming shortened V by 3 bases and J by 7 bases, and 19 bases separated the two germline ends. CDR3 nucleotide sequence: TGTGCCACCAGCAGCTTGCTTCGCGGGGCTGGACAGCCCCAGCATTTT. As protein: CATSSLLRGAGQPQHF.

J is TRBJ1-2 and V is TRBV6-1; possible D gene TRBD1, 5 bases. V dropped 7 bases and J dropped 1 base, with 13 bases sitting between them. CDR3 length: 14 residues. Per the germline V gene, CDR1 is MNHNS and CDR2 is SASEGT. The CDR3 sequence: CASTLSGGNYGYTF. The DNA of the CDR3 is TGTGCCAGCACCCTATCGGGGGGTAACTATGGCTACACCTTC.

This clone appeared once. V usage is TRBV6-1 and J usage is TRBJ2-7; 11 positions agree with TRBD2. Unmatched junction bases numbered 5, after V lost 2 bases and J lost 2 bases. The V gene's germline CDR1 is MNHNS and CDR2 SASEGT. This CDR3 has 16 residues. CDR3 protein: CASSERLAGITYEQYF. CDR3 nucleotides: TGTGCCAGCAGTGAACGACTAGCGGGAATAACCTACGAGCAGTACTTC.